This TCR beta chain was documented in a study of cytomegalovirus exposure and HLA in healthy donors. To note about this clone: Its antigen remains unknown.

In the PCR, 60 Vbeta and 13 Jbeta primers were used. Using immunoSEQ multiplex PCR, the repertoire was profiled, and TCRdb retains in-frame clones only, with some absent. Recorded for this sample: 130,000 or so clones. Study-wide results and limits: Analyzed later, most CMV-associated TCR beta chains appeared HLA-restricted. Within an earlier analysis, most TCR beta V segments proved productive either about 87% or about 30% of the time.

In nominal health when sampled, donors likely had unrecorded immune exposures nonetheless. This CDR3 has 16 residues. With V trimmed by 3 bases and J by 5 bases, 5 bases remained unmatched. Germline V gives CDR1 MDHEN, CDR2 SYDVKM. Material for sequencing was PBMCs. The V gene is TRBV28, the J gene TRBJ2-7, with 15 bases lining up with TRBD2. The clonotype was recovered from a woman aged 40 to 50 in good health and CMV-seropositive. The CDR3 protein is CASSFWTSGRVNEQYF. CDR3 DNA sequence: TGTGCCAGCAGTTTTTGGACTAGCGGGAGGGTGAACGAGCAGTACTTC. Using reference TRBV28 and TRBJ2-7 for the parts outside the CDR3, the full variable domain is DVKVTQSSRYLVKRTGEKVFLECVQDMDHENMFWYRQDPGLGLRLIYFSYDVKMKEKGDIPEGYSVSREKKERFSLILESASTNQTSMYLCASSFWTSGRVNEQYFGPGTRLTVT.